The 25 T cell receptor beta chains below come from one sample, sequenced in a study of T cell clonality in common variable immunodeficiency. Libraries were prepared by immunoSEQ multiplex PCR; TCRdb keeps only in-frame clonotypes and omits some of them. The record shows about 64,000 clones for this sample, with no singletons present. Source material: peripheral blood mononuclear cells. The receptors come from a person aged 18 to 75 in good health.

This clone was counted ten times or more. The read finishes 3 residues shy of the CDR3 end, and the germline J gene is used to complete it. The rearrangement uses TRBV14 and TRBJ2-2, with unresolved D. The germline gives CDR1 SGHDN, CDR2 FVKESK. CDR3 length: 15 amino acids. V was cut by 3 bases and J by 2 bases, with 10 bases left in between. Partial CDR3 DNA: TGTGCCAGCAGCCAGTCAGGTCAAAACACCGGGGAG. Amino acid sequence: CASSQSGQNTGE. The full CDR3 protein reads CASSQSGQNTGELFF.

This clone was picked up many times. The read ends 3 residues shy of where the CDR3 ends; the end is completed using the germline J gene. The chain combines TRBV5-1 with TRBJ2-2; D possibly corresponds to TRBD2 (6 bases). Germline V CDR1 and CDR2: SGHRS, YFSETQ. Between the trimmed V and J ends, which lost 3 bases and 4 bases, there was a span of 16 bases. The CDR3 spans 16 residues. CDR3 DNA (partial): TGCGCCAGCAGCTCTTCGAGGGGACTCCTCACCGGGGAG. Translated: CASSSSRGLLTGE. The whole CDR3 sequence is CASSSSRGLLTGELFF.

This clone was counted ten times or more. The read is 3 residues too short to cover the CDR3 end, so that end is filled in from the germline J gene. This sequence joins TRBV20-1 and TRBJ2-7; D is uncertain. Per the germline V gene, CDR1 is DFQATT and CDR2 is SNEGSKA (reference sequence). The CDR3 totals 14 residues. V gave up 6 bases and J gave up 2 bases, with 17 bases separating them. CDR3 DNA, as far as it was read: TGCAGTGCCGCGCGCCAGGCTCTAACCTACGAG. Amino acid sequence: CSAARQALTYE. The entire CDR3 protein reads CSAARQALTYEQYF.

This clone was seen many times. The read ends 3 residues shy of where the CDR3 ends; the end is completed using the germline J gene. The V gene is TRBV6-1, the J gene TRBJ1-4, with no clear D. Trimming took off 2 bases at V and 3 bases at J, with 7 bases between the two ends. Germline lookup yields CDR1 MNHNS and CDR2 SASEGT. The length of the CDR3 is 14 residues. The CDR3 bases that were read are TGTGCCAGCAGTGAAACTTCTTCTAATGAAAAA. As protein: CASSETSSNEK. The whole CDR3 reads CASSETSSNEKLFF.

This clone occurred many times. The observed sequence ends 3 residues before the CDR3 terminus, with the missing tail filled in from the germline J gene. V is TRBV29-1 and J is TRBJ1-5, with 10 bases fitting TRBD1. The V gene's germline CDR1 is SQVTM and CDR2 ANQGSEA. The CDR3 runs to 17 residues. V lost 7 bases to trimming and J lost 4 bases; unmatched junction nucleotides: 16. Partial CDR3 DNA: TGCAGCGCTGACGCGAACCTCCGGGACAGGGGAAATCAGCCC. The encoded protein is CSADANLRDRGNQP. The entire CDR3 sequence reads CSADANLRDRGNQPQHF.

This clone was recorded at least ten times. The read finishes 3 residues shy of the CDR3 end, and the germline J gene is used to complete it. V usage is TRBV19 and J usage is TRBJ2-7; the match to TRBD1 covers 10 bases. The CDR3 contains 15 residues. Germline V gene sequence: CDR1 LNHDA, CDR2 SQIVND (reference sequence). The V and J ends lost 6 bases and 3 bases, in that order; junction bases with no gene match: 8. CDR3 DNA (partial): TGTGCCAGTAGCCCAGGACAGGGGGGACTCTACGAG. Its protein product is CASSPGQGGLYE. The whole CDR3 protein reads CASSPGQGGLYEQYF.

There are many counts of this clone. The observed sequence ends 3 residues before the CDR3 terminus, with the missing tail filled in from the germline J gene. The chain recombines TRBV5-1 with TRBJ2-1; 11 nucleotides line up with TRBD2. The V gene's germline CDR1 is SGHRS and CDR2 YFSETQ. After removal of 2 bases from V and 0 bases from J, the junction contained 19 bases not matched to a gene. The CDR3 runs 22 residues. This chain's CDR3 is CASSLPRLAGGSADTSYNEQFF. CDR3 bases read: TGCGCCAGCAGCTTACCTCGGCTAGCGGGAGGCTCGGCAGATACCTCCTACAATGAG.

In this sample, this clone turned up many times. The CDR3 bases that were read are TGCGCCAGCAGTTTTCAGTCGAACACTGAA. Amino acids: CASSFQSNTE. The entire CDR3 protein reads CASSFQSNTEAFF. The chain employs TRBV5-1 and TRBJ1-1; D ambiguous. The read is 3 residues too short to cover the CDR3 end, so that end is filled in from the germline J gene. V lost 5 bases, J lost 1 base, and 9 bases lay in between. Germline V gene lookup returns CDR1 SGHRS and CDR2 YFSETQ. This CDR3 comprises 13 residues.

This clone has a count of ten or more. The CDR3 end falls 3 residues outside the read, so it is completed with the germline J gene. The genes are TRBV5-1 and TRBJ2-1, with D perhaps being TRBD1 or TRBD2 (5 bases each). The CDR3 length is 15 residues. Germline V CDR1 and CDR2: SGHRS, YFSETQ. V dropped 1 base and J dropped 1 base, with 9 bases sitting between them. CDR3 DNA, as far as it was read: TGCGCCAGCAGCTTGATGAGGGGTTCCTACAATGAG. Encoded protein: CASSLMRGSYNE. The whole CDR3 region reads CASSLMRGSYNEQFF.

This clone was detected many times. From the germline J gene comes the end of the CDR3, since the read stops 3 residues before it. V and J are TRBV7-9 and TRBJ1-1; no definite D call. Germline V gene lookup returns CDR1 SEHNR and CDR2 FQNEAQ (reference sequence). CDR3 length: 13 residues. The germline V and J ends were trimmed by 0 bases and 7 bases, with 9 bases remaining between them. Here the CDR3 reads CASSLARGSEAFF. The CDR3 DNA, read in part, is TGTGCCAGCAGCTTAGCGCGCGGGAGTGAA.

Many counts were recorded for this clone. With the read ending 3 residues before the CDR3 end, the germline J gene is used to fill in that end. This chain uses TRBV6-1 with TRBJ1-2; 8 bases line up with TRBD1. Germline-derived CDR1 and CDR2 are MNHNS and SASEGT. The CDR3 length is 14 residues. The CDR3 loop is CASSENRGVYGYTF. The CDR3 DNA, read in part, is TGTGCCAGCAGTGAGAACAGGGGGGTATACGGC.

This clone has ten or more counts. The CDR3 extends 3 residues past the end of the read, so its final part is completed from the germline J gene. This chain joins TRBV30 and TRBJ2-1; possible D gene TRBD2, 6 bases. V lost 3 bases and J 2 bases, leaving 8 bases between the germline ends. The germline gives CDR1 GTSNPN, CDR2 SVGIG (reference sequence). The CDR3 is 13 residues long. CDR3: CAWRRLAYNEQFF. Partial CDR3 DNA: TGTGCCTGGAGACGACTAGCCTACAATGAG.

This clone occurred many times. The missing CDR3 end, 3 residues past where the read stops, is filled in from the germline J gene. The J gene is TRBJ1-2, the V gene TRBV5-1; no definite D call. The CDR3 runs to 15 residues. Deletions cut 5 bases from V and 7 bases from J, with 21 bases between. The germline gives CDR1 SGHRS, CDR2 YFSETQ. Incomplete CDR3 DNA: TGCGCCAGCAGGGAGGTGATGGGCCTTACTGGTGGC. Protein product: CASREVMGLTGG. The entire CDR3 is CASREVMGLTGGYTF. The variable domain in full, completed from reference TRBV5-1 and TRBJ1-2, reads KAGVTQTPRYLIKTRGQQVTLSCSPISGHRSVSWYQQTPGQGLQFLFEYFSETQRNKGNFPGRFSGRQFSNSRSEMNVSTLELGDSALYLCASREVMGLTGGYTFGSGTRLTVV.

There are many counts of this clone. The read terminates 3 residues ahead of where the CDR3 ends, so the germline J gene completes it. The chain has TRBV18 and TRBJ1-4; 7 bases are shared with TRBD1. CDR3 length: 15 residues. V gave up 3 bases and J gave up 2 bases; unmatched junction bases: 3. CDR1 KGHSH and CDR2 LQKENI come from the germline V gene. The CDR3 spells CASSPRQGTNEKLFF. Incomplete CDR3 DNA: TGTGCCAGCTCACCCCGACAGGGTACTAATGAAAAA. Complete variable domain (other parts from reference TRBV18 and TRBJ1-4): NAGVMQNPRHLVRRRGQEARLRCSPMKGHSHVYWYRQLPEEGLKFMVYLQKENIIDESGMPKERFSAEFPKEGPSILRIQQVVRGDSAAYFCASSPRQGTNEKLFFGSGTQLSVL.

A few counts support this clone. The CDR3 is cut off 3 residues early in the read; its end comes from the germline J gene. This chain joins TRBV11-2 and TRBJ2-3, with D unclear. The CDR3 has 12 residues. V gave up 5 bases and J gave up 7 bases, with 10 bases separating them. Germline V gene data show CDR1 as SGHAT and CDR2 as FQNNGV. The CDR3 region is CASSPQSYTQYF. The part of the CDR3 DNA that was read is TGTGCCAGCAGCCCACAATCTTATACG.

This clone was counted at least ten times. The read finishes 3 residues shy of the CDR3 end, and the germline J gene is used to complete it. This chain links TRBV30 with TRBJ2-7; the match to TRBD1 covers 11 bases. With V trimmed by 3 bases and J by 4 bases, 17 bases remained unmatched. The CDR3 loop spans 18 amino acids. The germline gives CDR1 GTSNPN, CDR2 SVGIG (reference sequence). The sequenced part of the CDR3 DNA is TGTGCCTGGAGCGGAAATCGACTTAGGACAGGGGGCGAATACGAG. Translated: CAWSGNRLRTGGEYE. The CDR3 reads in full as CAWSGNRLRTGGEYEQYF.

This clone was observed at least ten times. The read terminates 3 residues ahead of where the CDR3 ends, so the germline J gene completes it. The chain is built from TRBV9 and TRBJ2-2; possibly TRBD1 for D (5 bases). The V gene's germline CDR1 is SGDLS and CDR2 YYNGEE. With 3 bases removed from V and 0 bases from J, the gap between germline ends came to 12 bases. CDR3 length equals 16 residues. CDR3 residues: CASSETVLANTGELFF. The CDR3 DNA, read in part, is TGTGCCAGCAGCGAGACAGTTTTGGCGAACACCGGGGAG.

The sample holds many counts of this clone. From the germline J gene comes the end of the CDR3, since the read stops 3 residues before it. The J gene is TRBJ1-1, the V gene TRBV5-1, with 7 bases aligning to TRBD1. The germline V gene has CDR1 SGHRS and CDR2 YFSETQ. The CDR3 spans 13 residues. CDR3 protein: CASSFLTGSSAFF. The CDR3 bases that were read are TGCGCCAGCAGCTTCCTGACAGGGTCTTCA.

This clone was observed a few times. The sequence runs out 3 residues before the end of the CDR3; the remainder is reconstructed from the germline J gene. This sequence joins TRBV7-9 and TRBJ2-3, with TRBD2 matching 7 bases. Germline CDR1 and CDR2: SEHNR and FQNEAQ (reference sequence). Trimming took 4 bases from V and 2 from J; bases not matched to a gene: 6. The CDR3 is 15 amino acids. The CDR3 spells CASSSQAGLTDTQYF. The covered CDR3 bases are TGTGCCAGCAGCTCTCAAGCGGGACTCACAGATACG.

The sequenced CDR3 bases are TGTGCCAGTAGTATTCGGGTGAACACTGAA. This gives the protein CASSIRVNTE. The whole CDR3 is CASSIRVNTEAFF. This sequence joins TRBV19 and TRBJ1-1; D is uncertain. The CDR3 goes on 3 residues after the read ends, and that part is filled in from the germline J gene. The V and J ends lost 3 bases and 0 bases respectively, with 5 bases between them. Per germline, CDR1 LNHDA and CDR2 SQIVND (reference sequence). The CDR3 runs to 13 residues.

This clone was counted many times. The sequenced fragment ends 3 residues before the CDR3 boundary, so the rest is inferred from the germline J gene. The genes are TRBV6-4 and TRBJ1-1; TRBD1 matches 8 bases. This CDR3 spans 15 amino acids. CDR1 and CDR2 (germline): MRHNA, SNTAGT. J gave up 1 base and V 5 bases, and 6 bases lay outside the gene matches. The CDR3 sequence is CASSPKTGANTEAFF. Partial CDR3 DNA: TGTGCCAGCAGTCCAAAGACAGGGGCGAACACTGAA.

There are many counts of this clone. The CDR3 DNA, read in part, is TGTGCCAGCTCACCGGGACAGACGTCCTACGAG. Its translation is CASSPGQTSYE. The CDR3 reads in full as CASSPGQTSYEQYF. This chain joins TRBV18 and TRBJ2-7; 7 nucleotides match TRBD1. The DNA ends 3 residues before the CDR3 does, and the rest of the CDR3 is filled in from the germline J gene. Germline CDR1 is KGHSH and CDR2 is LQKENI. This CDR3 spans 14 amino acids. V shed 3 bases, J shed 1 base, and the junction held 3 bases outside the gene matches.

Points on this clone: The read halts 3 residues ahead of the CDR3 end, with the missing end drawn from the germline J gene. The V and J genes are TRBV5-1 and TRBJ2-7; TRBD1 might be the D (8 bases). V lost 1 base, J lost 5 bases, and 13 bases lay in between. This CDR3 spans 14 amino acids. Germline V gene data show CDR1 as SGHRS and CDR2 as YFSETQ. CDR3 DNA (partial): TGCGCCAGCAGCTTGAACAGGGGGGGAGACGAG. Translation gives CASSLNRGGDE. The CDR3, in full, reads CASSLNRGGDEQYF.

This clone was detected ten times or more. The CDR3 end lies 3 residues beyond the end of the read and is filled in from the germline J gene. V gene TRBV5-1 combines with J gene TRBJ1-1; D is perhaps TRBD1 (5 bases). This CDR3 spans 13 amino acids. Germline V CDR1 and CDR2: SGHRS, YFSETQ. Trimming removed 7 bases from V and 1 base from J, with 11 bases in between. The CDR3 region is CASANQGNTEAFF. CDR3 DNA, as far as it was read: TGCGCCAGCGCTAACCAGGGGAACACTGAA. The full variable domain, completed using reference TRBV5-1 and TRBJ1-1, is KAGVTQTPRYLIKTRGQQVTLSCSPISGHRSVSWYQQTPGQGLQFLFEYFSETQRNKGNFPGRFSGRQFSNSRSEMNVSTLELGDSALYLCASANQGNTEAFFGQGTRLTVV.

At least ten counts were recorded for this clone. The read gets to within 3 residues of the CDR3 end, and the germline J gene fills in the rest. The chain is built from TRBV29-1 and TRBJ1-2; D remains ambiguous. Germline lookup yields CDR1 SQVTM and CDR2 ANQGSEA. With 0 bases removed from V and 4 bases from J, the gap between germline ends came to 9 bases. This CDR3 spans 13 amino acids. CDR3 bases read: TGCAGCGTTGAAGATCCAAACGGCTATGGC. Amino acid sequence: CSVEDPNGYG. The complete CDR3 sequence is CSVEDPNGYGYTF.